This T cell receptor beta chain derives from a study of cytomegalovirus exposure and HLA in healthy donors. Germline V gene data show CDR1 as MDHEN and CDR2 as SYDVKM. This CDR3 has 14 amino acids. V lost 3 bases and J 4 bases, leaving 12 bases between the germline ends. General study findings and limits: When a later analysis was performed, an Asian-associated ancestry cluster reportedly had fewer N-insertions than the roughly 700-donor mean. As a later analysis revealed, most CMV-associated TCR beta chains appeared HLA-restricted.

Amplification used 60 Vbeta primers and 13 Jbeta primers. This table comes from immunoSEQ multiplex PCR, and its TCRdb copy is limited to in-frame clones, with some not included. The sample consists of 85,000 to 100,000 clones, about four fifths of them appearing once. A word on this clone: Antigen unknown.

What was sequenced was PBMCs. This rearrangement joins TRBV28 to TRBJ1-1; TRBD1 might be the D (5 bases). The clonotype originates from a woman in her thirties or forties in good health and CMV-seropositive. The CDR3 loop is CASSFQGTGTEAFF. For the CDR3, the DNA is TGTGCCAGCAGTTTCCAGGGTACGGGCACTGAAGCTTTCTTT.